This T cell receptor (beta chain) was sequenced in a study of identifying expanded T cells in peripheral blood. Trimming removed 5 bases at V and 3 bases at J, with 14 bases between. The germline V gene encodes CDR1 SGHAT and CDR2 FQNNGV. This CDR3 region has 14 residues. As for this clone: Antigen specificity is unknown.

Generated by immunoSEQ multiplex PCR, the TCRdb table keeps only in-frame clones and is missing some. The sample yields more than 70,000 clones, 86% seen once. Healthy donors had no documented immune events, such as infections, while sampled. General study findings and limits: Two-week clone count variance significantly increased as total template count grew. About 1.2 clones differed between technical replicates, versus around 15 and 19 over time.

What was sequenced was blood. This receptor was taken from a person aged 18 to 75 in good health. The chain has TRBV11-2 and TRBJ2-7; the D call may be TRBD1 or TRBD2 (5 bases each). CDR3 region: CASSQGDGRYEQYF. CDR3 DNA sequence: TGTGCCAGCAGCCAAGGGGACGGGCGCTACGAGCAGTACTTC.